A single sample gave rise to the 17 T cell receptor beta chains below, sequenced in a study of Ad26.COV2.S vaccination and SARS-CoV-2 variants. Treatment described: roughly 20 received Ad26.COV2.S at low or high dose, single or two shots; roughly five received placebo; per-sample allocation not given. Specimens were obtained on day 63 following the first vaccine or placebo injection. The assay was immunoSEQ multiplex PCR, and TCRdb's table has in-frame clones only and misses some. The sample has about 410,000 clones, around 85% seen once. The specimen comprised peripheral blood, sampled in a trial of Ad26.COV2.S vaccine versus placebo. The receptors derive from a person aged 18-65 years who received the Ad26.COV2.S COVID-19 vaccine or a placebo.

This chain joins TRBV5-5 and TRBJ2-7; D uncertain. The V and J ends lost 5 bases and 3 bases respectively, with 15 bases between them. Germline V gene sequence: CDR1 SGHKS, CDR2 YYEKEE (reference sequence). This CDR3 spans 14 amino acids. The CDR3 DNA follows: TGTGCCAGCAGGTCCACGGGCGCTAACTACGAGCAGTACTTC. Its protein is CASRSTGANYEQYF.

This chain joins TRBV19 and TRBJ1-6; the match to TRBD1 covers 11 bases. From germline, CDR1 is LNHDA and CDR2 SQIVND (reference sequence). This CDR3 is 19 amino acids long. V was pared by 4 bases and J by 6 bases, with 14 bases of the junction left unmatched. CDR3 DNA: TGTGCCAGTAGTACCCGGGACAGGGGGTCTCCGAACCGTAATTCACCCCTCCACTTT. Encoded protein: CASSTRDRGSPNRNSPLHF.

The chain is built from TRBV7-8 and TRBJ1-4; D is undetermined. V was clipped by 4 bases and J by 6 bases, with 6 bases between them. Germline V gives CDR1 SGHVS, CDR2 FQNEAQ. The CDR3 runs to 12 residues. The CDR3, as DNA: TGTGCCAGCAGCTACAGTTATGAAAAACTGTTTTTT. Encoded protein: CASSYSYEKLFF.

The gene calls are TRBV7-8 and TRBJ1-1, with 10 bases that match TRBD1. This CDR3 is built from 15 residues. V lost 6 bases to trimming and J lost 6 bases; unmatched junction nucleotides: 10. CDR1 and CDR2 from the germline V gene are SGHVS and FQNEAQ. CDR3 DNA: TGTGCCAGCAGTTATAGGACAGGGGGGGGCCCTGAAGCTTTCTTT. Translating gives CASSYRTGGGPEAFF.

The chain carries TRBV4-2 and TRBJ1-2; D is ambiguous. The CDR3 has 14 amino acids. The germline gives CDR1 LGHNA, CDR2 YNFKEQ. V lost 0 bases, J lost 6 bases, and 11 bases lay in between. The CDR3 nucleotides are TGTGCCAGCAGCCAAGATCGGGTATCTGATGGCTACACCTTC. Translating gives CASSQDRVSDGYTF.

Only a few counts were recorded for this clone. The chain links TRBV5-1 to TRBJ1-2, with D uncertain. Per the germline V gene, CDR1 is SGHRS and CDR2 is YFSETQ. This CDR3 region has 16 residues. V was clipped by 4 bases and J by 1 base, with 17 bases between them. The CDR3 bases are TGCGCCAGCAGCGTGAACGAGGGAGACGGTAACTATGGCTACACCTTC. As protein: CASSVNEGDGNYGYTF.

The CDR3 DNA reads TGCAGCGTTGGGGTACAGGGGGGCGAGCAGTACTTC. Its translation: CSVGVQGGEQYF. The V and J genes are TRBV29-1 and TRBJ2-7; 8 nucleotides agree with TRBD1. This CDR3 is 12 amino acids long. Germline lookup yields CDR1 SQVTM and CDR2 ANQGSEA. V was pared by 4 bases and J by 6 bases, with 5 bases of the junction left unmatched.

The chain employs TRBV6-2 or TRBV6-3 and TRBJ1-5; 9 bases agree with TRBD1. The germline gives CDR1 MNHEY, CDR2 SVGEGT. The length of the CDR3 is 13 residues. The V segment lost 8 bases and the J segment 5 bases; nucleotides outside the gene matches: 4. CDR3 bases: TGTGCCAGCCGTTGGACAGGGGATCAGCCCCAGCATTTT. Amino acid sequence: CASRWTGDQPQHF.

The gene calls are TRBV7-9 and TRBJ1-1, with D unresolved. Trimming removed 1 base at V and 1 base at J, with 7 bases between. The CDR3 is made up of 14 amino acids. Looked up from germline, CDR1 is SEHNR and CDR2 is FQNEAQ (reference sequence). This CDR3 reads CASSLEKTNTEAFF. CDR3 DNA sequence: TGTGCCAGCAGCTTAGAGAAAACGAACACTGAAGCTTTCTTT.

The chain employs TRBV15 and TRBJ1-2; the D gene is possibly TRBD1 (6 bases). This CDR3 comprises 15 residues. Germline-derived CDR1 and CDR2 are LNHNV and YYDKDF (reference sequence). Trimming left V 8 bases short and J 0 bases short, with 16 bases between. CDR3 nucleotides: TGTGCCACCCTGGGGGCAGATGGGACTAACTATGGCTACACCTTC. Protein product: CATLGADGTNYGYTF.

This chain links TRBV6-5 with TRBJ2-5; TRBD2 aligns across 10 bases. Trimming removed 7 bases from V and 2 bases from J; junction bases left unmatched: 7. In germline, CDR1 is MNHEY, CDR2 SVGAGI. The CDR3 length is 15 residues. As DNA, the CDR3 is TGTGCCAGCAAACTAGCGGGGTCGACACAAGAGACCCAGTACTTC. Translation gives CASKLAGSTQETQYF.

The chain uses TRBV11-2 and TRBJ2-7; D may be TRBD1 (6 bases). Germline-derived CDR1 and CDR2 are SGHAT and FQNNGV. Deletions cut 3 bases from V and 2 bases from J, with 11 bases between. The CDR3 extends over 14 amino acids. The CDR3 loop is CASSLSGAAYEQYF. The CDR3 DNA sequence: TGTGCCAGCAGCTTGTCAGGGGCCGCCTACGAGCAGTACTTC. The variable domain in full, with the rest retrieved from reference TRBV11-2 and TRBJ2-7, is EAGVAQSPRYKIIEKRQSVAFWCNPISGHATLYWYQQILGQGPKLLIQFQNNGVVDDSQLPKDRFSAERLKGVDSTLKIQPAKLEDSAVYLCASSLSGAAYEQYFGPGTRLTVT.

The table lists this clone with a count of one. The chain joins TRBV2 to TRBJ1-1, with 10 bases lining up with TRBD1. Germline CDR1 and CDR2: SNHLY and FYNNEI. The J segment lost 4 bases and the V segment lost 6 bases, leaving 5 bases of the junction unmatched. CDR3 length: 14 residues. CDR3 sequence reads: CASSLTGGVTEAFF. The CDR3 DNA reads TGTGCCAGCAGCCTGACAGGGGGCGTCACTGAAGCTTTCTTT.

V is TRBV11-2 and J is TRBJ2-7, with D possibly being TRBD1 or TRBD2 (5 bases each). V was cut by 1 base and J by 3 bases, with 13 bases left in between. CDR1 SGHAT and CDR2 FQNNGV come from the germline V gene. The CDR3 extends over 15 amino acids. CDR3 residues: CASSLAAGTNYEQYF. CDR3 nucleotides: TGTGCCAGCAGCTTAGCAGCAGGGACGAACTACGAGCAGTACTTC.

The genes are TRBV4-1 and TRBJ1-1, with a possible D match to TRBD1 (6 bases). Germline V lookup: CDR1 MGHRA, CDR2 YSYEKL. V lost 4 bases and J lost 5, with 17 bases in between. The CDR3 is made up of 15 amino acids. CDR3 region: CASSPRGGAWTEAFF. CDR3 sequence (DNA): TGCGCCAGCAGCCCTCGGGGGGGGGCATGGACTGAAGCTTTCTTT.

This rearrangement joins TRBV4-3 to TRBJ1-4; D possibly corresponds to TRBD1 (5 bases). Germline lookup yields CDR1 LGHNA and CDR2 YSLEER. Between the trimmed V and J ends, which lost 3 bases and 7 bases, there was a span of 18 bases. CDR3 size: 16 residues. The CDR3 region has the DNA TGCGCCAGCAGCCAGGGGCCCGGGACGCGGACTGAAAAACTGTTTTTT. Translating it yields CASSQGPGTRTEKLFF.

The chain combines TRBV18 with TRBJ2-6, with no clear D. CDR3 length: 14 amino acids. Germline CDR1 is KGHSH and CDR2 is LQKENI. Trimming left V 0 bases short and J 8 bases short, with 8 bases between. CDR3 bases: TGTGCCAGCTCACCACCGAGAGACACCAACGTCCTGACTTTC. Amino acid sequence: CASSPPRDTNVLTF.